This T cell receptor (beta chain) emerged from a study of shared T cell receptors in the human thymus. Germline CDR1 reads MNHEY; CDR2 reads SMNVEV (reference sequence). Trimming removed 3 bases from V and 0 bases from J, with 9 bases in between. CDR3 length: 14 residues. Some clones are missing from TCRdb's copy, which holds only in-frame ones; the method was immunoSEQ multiplex PCR. This table has roughly 700,000 clones, 88% appearing once. Another study also made use of these data, one on human thymus T cells. This second study notes: Resections that were taken during corrective heart surgery supplied the thymus tissue. Gene usage (both V and J) appeared biased in thymic and blood repertoires. Unrelated people showed highly overlapping thymic repertoires, related research reported.

The receptor was derived from a boy less than two years old with a congenital heart defect. Material: thymocytes. This chain joins TRBV27 and TRBJ2-7; D ambiguous. This CDR3 is CASSFHSSSYEQYF. The CDR3 DNA reads as TGTGCCAGCAGTTTTCACAGCAGCTCCTACGAGCAGTACTTC.